Listed here are 19 T cell receptor beta chains from one sample, sequenced in a study of blood T cell repertoires in COVID-19. The method was immunoSEQ multiplex PCR; TCRdb's version includes in-frame clones alone and lacks a portion of them. The table shows about 83,000 clones, with roughly 86% occurring only once. The sequencing sample was made of peripheral blood. The source of these receptors is a man older than 75 with active or convalescent COVID-19.

The chain combines TRBV19 with TRBJ2-3, with TRBD2 matching over 11 bases. Germline V gene sequence: CDR1 LNHDA, CDR2 SQIVND (reference sequence). Germline trimming cut 5 bases from V and 2 bases from J; bases unmatched to any gene: 3. This CDR3 is built from 15 residues. The CDR3 sequence is CASSLAGGPTDTQYF. In DNA form, the CDR3 reads TGTGCCAGTAGTCTAGCGGGGGGCCCCACAGATACGCAGTATTTT.

The chain has TRBV19 and TRBJ1-5; 9 bases align to TRBD1. The germline V gene encodes CDR1 LNHDA and CDR2 SQIVND (reference sequence). V gave up 3 bases and J gave up 7 bases; unmatched junction bases: 7. This CDR3 contains 15 residues. The CDR3 spells CASSILGQGVQPQHF. The CDR3 nucleotides read TGTGCCAGTAGTATTCTGGGACAGGGAGTCCAGCCCCAGCATTTT.

This chain links TRBV27 with TRBJ1-2; D unclear. Trimming pared 3 bases from V and 5 bases from J, leaving 10 bases between. Germline values: CDR1 MNHEY, CDR2 SMNVEV (reference sequence). This CDR3 is 13 amino acids long. In DNA form, the CDR3 reads TGTGCCAGCAGTTTGAGGACTGATTATGGCTACACCTTC. Residues: CASSLRTDYGYTF.

This chain connects TRBV10-3 to TRBJ1-1, with D uncertain. Germline assignment: CDR1 ENHRY and CDR2 SYGVKD. V lost 0 bases, J lost 6 bases, and 8 bases lay in between. This CDR3 has 13 residues. The CDR3 DNA reads as TGTGCCATCAGTGAGTCTATAGTACCTGAAGCTTTCTTT. As protein: CAISESIVPEAFF.

The V gene is TRBV5-1, the J gene TRBJ1-1; D may be TRBD1 (5 bases). V was cut by 0 bases and J by 3 bases, with 9 bases left in between. Germline-derived CDR1 and CDR2 are SGHRS and YFSETQ. The CDR3 is 14 amino acids. DNA for the CDR3: TGCGCCAGCAGCTTGGGAGGAGGGGACACTGAAGCTTTCTTT. This codes for CASSLGGGDTEAFF.

V usage is TRBV11-2 and J usage is TRBJ2-7; maybe TRBD2 (6 bases). V dropped 3 bases and J dropped 4 bases, with 10 bases sitting between them. This CDR3 comprises 13 residues. Germline CDR1 SGHAT, CDR2 FQNNGV. The CDR3 DNA sequence: TGTGCCAGCAGCTTCTCCGGGACTTACGAGCAGTACGTC. It encodes CASSFSGTYEQYV.

The rearrangement joins TRBV27 to TRBJ1-1; maybe TRBD1 (6 bases). Germline V lookup: CDR1 MNHEY, CDR2 SMNVEV (reference sequence). Deletions cut 1 base from V and 3 bases from J, with 15 bases between. This CDR3 spans 16 amino acids. The CDR3: CASSLYRELTDTEAFF. CDR3 bases: TGTGCCAGCAGTTTATACAGGGAATTAACGGACACTGAAGCTTTCTTT.

The chain combines TRBV4-1 with TRBJ2-5; no clear D. This CDR3 is built from 16 residues. Germline CDR1 is MGHRA and CDR2 is YSYEKL. The V and J ends lost 0 bases and 5 bases respectively, with 16 bases between them. The CDR3 region has the DNA TGCGCCAGCAGCCAAGATTTATCAGTACTCAGGGAGACCCAGTACTTC. Protein product: CASSQDLSVLRETQYF.

J is TRBJ2-7 and V is TRBV28; the match to TRBD1 covers 9 bases. Unmatched junction bases numbered 6, after V lost 2 bases and J lost 4 bases. The CDR3 totals 15 residues. Looked up from germline, CDR1 is MDHEN and CDR2 is SYDVKM. CDR3 region: CASSLGTGFRYEQYV. The CDR3 DNA sequence: TGTGCCAGCAGTTTAGGGACAGGGTTCCGTTACGAGCAGTACGTC.

The rearrangement uses TRBV4-2 and TRBJ2-5, with 12 bases lining up with TRBD2. V trimming: 5 bases; J trimming: 5 bases; junction bases outside the gene matches: 12. CDR3 length equals 17 residues. Germline V gene sequence: CDR1 LGHNA, CDR2 YNFKEQ. As DNA, the CDR3 is TGTGCCAGCAGCTTACGACTAGCGGGGGTAAATAGGGAGACCCAGTACTTC. Encoded protein: CASSLRLAGVNRETQYF.

The chain joins TRBV9 to TRBJ1-1; 10 bases fit TRBD1. The ends lost 3 bases at V and 2 bases at J; junction bases unmatched: 10. The CDR3 covers 17 residues. Germline loops: CDR1 SGDLS, CDR2 YYNGEE. The CDR3 here is CASSETGGGRGNTEAFF. CDR3 bases: TGTGCCAGCAGCGAGACAGGGGGCGGACGGGGAAACACTGAAGCTTTCTTT.

The V gene is TRBV6-4, the J gene TRBJ2-7, with D possibly TRBD2 on 6 matching bases. Germline V gene sequence: CDR1 MRHNA, CDR2 SNTAGT. V lost 4 bases, J lost 0 bases, and 16 bases lay in between. The CDR3 length is 16 residues. CDR3 DNA: TGTGCCAGCAGTGTATTTGACAGACTAGACTCCTACGAGCAGTACGTC. Protein: CASSVFDRLDSYEQYV.

Written as DNA, the CDR3 is TGTGCCAGCAGCCAAGAGTTGGGGGCTCGAAATCTGGGCTACACCTTC. Translated, it gives CASSQELGARNLGYTF. The rearrangement joins TRBV14 to TRBJ1-2; D may be TRBD1 (6 bases). Between the trimmed V and J ends, which lost 0 bases and 8 bases, there was a span of 19 bases. Germline CDR1 reads SGHDN; CDR2 reads FVKESK. The CDR3 totals 16 residues.

The J gene is TRBJ2-3, the V gene TRBV7-9; 11 bases line up with TRBD2. CDR1 and CDR2 from the germline V gene are SEHNR and FQNEAQ (reference sequence). The V and J ends lost 8 bases and 2 bases, in that order; junction bases with no gene match: 9. CDR3 size: 16 residues. CDR3 nucleotides: TGTGCCAGCGCTCGGCCACTAGCGGGGGACACAGATACGCAGTATTTT. Encoded protein: CASARPLAGDTDTQYF.

The gene calls are TRBV5-8 and TRBJ2-1; maybe TRBD2 (6 bases). This CDR3 has 16 residues. V lost 4 bases and J 1 base, leaving 15 bases between the germline ends. Germline values: CDR1 SGHTS, CDR2 YDEGEE. CDR3 in amino acids: CASSLGGLGSYNEQFF. CDR3 DNA: TGTGCCAGCAGCCTTGGGGGGTTGGGTTCCTACAATGAGCAGTTCTTC.

The chain combines TRBV5-1 with TRBJ2-3; 12 bases map to TRBD2. The V gene's germline CDR1 is SGHRS and CDR2 YFSETQ. The CDR3 has 16 residues. With 4 bases clipped from V and 3 bases from J, the junction kept 6 bases outside the gene matches. The CDR3 protein is CASSPGLAGTTDTQYF. CDR3 nucleotides: TGCGCCAGCAGCCCAGGACTAGCGGGAACGACAGATACGCAGTATTTT.

This chain's CDR3 is CATQAAGADTQYF. The CDR3 nucleotides read TGCGCCACTCAGGCCGCGGGGGCAGATACGCAGTATTTT. This chain joins TRBV10-1 and TRBJ2-3, with 7 bases lining up with TRBD2. With V trimmed by 10 bases and J by 4 bases, 8 bases remained unmatched. The CDR3 has 13 residues. Germline CDR1 and CDR2: WNHNN and SYGVQD (reference sequence).

V and J are TRBV29-1 and TRBJ1-3, with TRBD1 as a possible D gene (5 bases). V lost 0 bases to trimming and J lost 7 bases, with 10 bases between them. The CDR3 runs 13 residues. The germline gives CDR1 SQVTM, CDR2 ANQGSEA. The CDR3 nucleotides are TGCAGCGTTGAAGATTCAGGGTGGAACACCATATATTTT. It codes for CSVEDSGWNTIYF.

The gene calls are TRBV24-1 and TRBJ2-1; 9 positions agree with TRBD1. The V gene end was trimmed by 5 bases and the J gene end by 5 bases; junction bases not matched to a gene: 6. This CDR3 spans 15 amino acids. Germline V lookup: CDR1 KGHDR, CDR2 SFDVKD. CDR3 sequence: CATSVGTGMNNEQFF. In nucleotides, the CDR3 is TGTGCCACCAGTGTTGGGACAGGGATGAACAATGAGCAGTTCTTC.